The 31 T cell receptor beta chains below come from one sample, sequenced in a study of a mutant IDH1 vaccine in newly diagnosed glioma. Time point noted: week 35, safety follow-up. Vaccinated patients received 300 ug of mutant IDH1 20-mer peptide per dose, with topical imiquimod. Repertoires were generated with immunoSEQ multiplex PCR, while TCRdb's copy carries only in-frame clones and drops some. The table shows about 29,000 clones, with roughly four fifths occurring only once. No antigen has been identified for these receptors. The sample was PBMCs, taken from a glioma patient whose treatment included an IDH1 peptide vaccine. Source of these receptors: a man over 45 with glioma.

This clone has just a few counts. The rearrangement links TRBV30 to TRBJ1-1; D is ambiguous. This CDR3 has 13 residues. Germline CDR1 reads GTSNPN; CDR2 reads SVGIG (reference sequence). Trimming removed 0 bases at V and 6 bases at J, with 11 bases between. The CDR3 DNA sequence: TGTGCCTGGAGTGTCGCAGGAACCGCTGAAGCTTTCTTT. The encoded protein is CAWSVAGTAEAFF.

The rearrangement links TRBV5-1 to TRBJ2-2, with 7 nucleotides matching TRBD2. The length of the CDR3 is 15 residues. Losses at the gene ends were 1 base for V and 7 bases for J; bases not matched to a gene: 7. Germline CDR1 is SGHRS and CDR2 is YFSETQ. The CDR3 DNA follows: TGCGCCAGCAGCTTGAGTGCGGGGGTCAGCGGGGAGCTGTTTTTT. Translation gives CASSLSAGVSGELFF.

This sequence joins TRBV19 and TRBJ1-1; D is undetermined. Germline assignment: CDR1 LNHDA and CDR2 SQIVND (reference sequence). Trimming stripped 3 bases from V and 3 bases from J, with 8 bases between. The CDR3 extends over 13 amino acids. CDR3 bases: TGTGCCAGTAGTATGTCGGGGTACACTGAAGCTTTCTTT. This translates into CASSMSGYTEAFF.

This chain connects TRBV7-9 to TRBJ2-4; the D gene is possibly TRBD2 (5 bases). In germline, CDR1 is SEHNR, CDR2 FQNEAQ (reference sequence). CDR3 length: 17 amino acids. V lost 5 bases and J 2 bases, leaving 19 bases between the germline ends. This chain's CDR3 is CASSPRWVRGTKNIQYF. Here the CDR3 DNA reads TGTGCCAGCAGCCCCAGATGGGTCCGAGGGACCAAAAACATTCAGTACTTC.

CDR3 sequence reads: CASGRQEKLFF. CDR3 DNA: TGTGCCAGCGGTCGACAGGAAAAACTGTTTTTT. The chain carries TRBV2 and TRBJ1-4; D is possibly TRBD1 (5 bases). The CDR3 has 11 amino acids. Trimming left V 8 bases short and J 8 bases short, with 9 bases between. The germline CDR1 and CDR2 sequences are SNHLY and FYNNEI.

The J gene is TRBJ2-2, the V gene TRBV4-1; D ambiguous. The CDR3 length is 13 residues. Trimming stripped 5 bases from V and 0 bases from J, with 4 bases between. Germline V gives CDR1 MGHRA, CDR2 YSYEKL. CDR3 nucleotides: TGCGCCAGCAGCGGTGCGAACACCGGGGAGCTGTTTTTT. Translation: CASSGANTGELFF.

V usage is TRBV7-9 and J usage is TRBJ1-6, with 9 bases fitting TRBD1. Germline lookup yields CDR1 SEHNR and CDR2 FQNEAQ (reference sequence). This CDR3 has 18 amino acids. V lost 2 bases and J lost 7; bases outside the gene matches: 12. As DNA, the CDR3 is TGTGCCAGCAGCTTATGGTTCCGGACAGGGGTCAGGAATTCACCCCTCCACTTT. Its protein is CASSLWFRTGVRNSPLHF.

The rearrangement joins TRBV6-6 to TRBJ1-5; D not resolved. This CDR3 has 12 amino acids. CDR1 MNHNY and CDR2 SVGAGI come from the germline V gene (reference sequence). With 6 bases removed from V and 7 bases from J, the gap between germline ends came to 10 bases. This CDR3 is CASRKEGQPQHF. CDR3 coding DNA: TGTGCCAGCAGAAAAGAGGGACAGCCCCAGCATTTT.

The V gene is TRBV4-3, the J gene TRBJ1-3; D perhaps matches TRBD1 (6 bases). Germline-derived CDR1 and CDR2 are LGHNA and YSLEER. There are 14 residues in the CDR3. With 4 bases removed from V and 4 bases from J, the gap between germline ends came to 11 bases. CDR3 region: CASSPGARGNTIYF. CDR3 nucleotides: TGCGCCAGCAGCCCGGGGGCAAGGGGAAACACCATATATTTT.

The V and J genes are TRBV5-8 and TRBJ2-1, with 10 bases fitting TRBD2. J lost 15 bases, V lost 1 base, and 7 bases had no gene match. The CDR3 consists of 13 residues. The V gene's germline CDR1 is SGHTS and CDR2 YDEGEE. This chain's CDR3 is CASSLISGRAVFF. CDR3 nucleotides: TGTGCCAGCAGCTTGATCAGCGGGAGGGCGGTGTTCTTC.

In DNA, the CDR3 is TGTGCCAGCAGCTCTGACGCCACAGGGGGAGGCTACACCTTC. This sequence encodes CASSSDATGGGYTF. The chain couples TRBV28 to TRBJ1-2, with 8 bases that match TRBD1. The CDR3 has 14 amino acids. In germline, CDR1 is MDHEN, CDR2 SYDVKM. V was pared by 6 bases and J by 8 bases, with 11 bases of the junction left unmatched.

This clone is categorized as medium-sized. The CDR3: CASSLTGAGTGAQKQFF. For the CDR3, the DNA is TGCGCCAGCAGCCTAACGGGGGCCGGGACAGGGGCCCAAAAGCAGTTCTTC. The rearrangement uses TRBV4-1 and TRBJ2-1; 10 nucleotides line up with TRBD1. The CDR3 runs to 17 residues. The germline V gene encodes CDR1 MGHRA and CDR2 YSYEKL. V was clipped by 4 bases and J by 11 bases; unmatched bases: 17.

This chain uses TRBV6-4 with TRBJ1-1, with D maybe TRBD1 (5 bases). CDR1 and CDR2 from the germline V gene are MRHNA and SNTAGT. V was shortened by 4 bases and J by 4 bases, with 10 bases between the two germline ends. The CDR3 has 13 residues. In DNA, the CDR3 is TGTGCCAGCAGTGCGTTTGGGGGCACTGAAGCTTTCTTT. As protein: CASSAFGGTEAFF.

This chain connects TRBV5-1 to TRBJ1-4; TRBD1 matches 7 bases. With 8 bases clipped from V and 4 bases from J, the junction kept 8 bases outside the gene matches. This CDR3 is 14 amino acids long. Looked up from germline, CDR1 is SGHRS and CDR2 is YFSETQ. The CDR3 nucleotides read TGCGCCAGTAAACAGGGGACCTTTAATGAAAAACTGTTTTTT. Its protein product is CASKQGTFNEKLFF.

The gene calls are TRBV30 and TRBJ2-1, with TRBD2 matching over 10 bases. V lost 0 bases and J lost 6; bases outside the gene matches: 8. CDR1 and CDR2 from the germline V gene are GTSNPN and SVGIG (reference sequence). The CDR3 extends over 16 amino acids. The CDR3 coding sequence is TGTGCCTGGAGTGTACGGGGGACTAGCGACTCCAATGAGCAGTTCTTC. It translates to CAWSVRGTSDSNEQFF.

This chain links TRBV6-1 with TRBJ1-5; D gene uncertain. With 3 bases removed from V and 0 bases from J, the gap between germline ends came to 15 bases. Germline V gives CDR1 MNHNS, CDR2 SASEGT. The CDR3 consists of 17 residues. In DNA, the CDR3 is TGTGCCAGCAGTGACAGCCACCTTTCTTATAGCAATCAGCCCCAGCATTTT. This gives the protein CASSDSHLSYSNQPQHF.

The chain has TRBV7-9 and TRBJ2-7, with no clear D. The germline V gene encodes CDR1 SEHNR and CDR2 FQNEAQ (reference sequence). Trimming took off 5 bases at V and 7 bases at J, with 9 bases between the two ends. There are 11 residues in the CDR3. The CDR3 DNA is TGTGCCAGCAGCACCCGGTGGGAGCAGTACTTC. Residues: CASSTRWEQYF.

The genes are TRBV5-1 and TRBJ1-1, with D perhaps matching TRBD1 (6 bases). CDR3 length: 13 amino acids. The V gene's germline CDR1 is SGHRS and CDR2 YFSETQ. V lost 5 bases and J 1 base, leaving 9 bases between the germline ends. In DNA form, the CDR3 reads TGCGCCAGCAGGAAGGACAGGAACACTGAAGCTTTCTTT. This gives the protein CASRKDRNTEAFF.

The chain uses TRBV5-4 and TRBJ2-2, with D perhaps being TRBD1 or TRBD2 (5 bases each). CDR3 length: 13 residues. Germline-derived CDR1 and CDR2 are SGHNT and YYREEE (reference sequence). Trimming cost V 0 bases and J 9 bases, with 9 bases left between them. The CDR3 reads CASSLAGRRELFF. In nucleotides, the CDR3 is TGTGCCAGCAGCTTGGCGGGGCGGAGGGAGCTGTTTTTT.

The chain combines TRBV30 with TRBJ2-3; 11 bases are shared with TRBD2. Germline CDR1 and CDR2: GTSNPN and SVGIG (reference sequence). This CDR3 is built from 15 residues. The junction had 12 bases not matched to a gene; V was cut back by 5 bases and J by 8 bases. CDR3 sequence reads: CAWFSSSGRIATQYF. DNA for the CDR3: TGTGCCTGGTTCTCCTCTAGCGGGAGGATAGCTACGCAGTATTTT.

This sequence joins TRBV7-7 and TRBJ2-3, with 8 bases matching TRBD1. Trimming cost V 5 bases and J 2 bases; bases outside gene matches: 6. This CDR3 has 15 residues. Germline loops: CDR1 SSHAT, CDR2 FNYEAQ (reference sequence). CDR3 in amino acids: CASSADRGITDTQYF. The CDR3, as DNA: TGTGCCAGCAGCGCAGACAGGGGAATCACAGATACGCAGTATTTT.

The table lists this clone with a count of one. The rearrangement links TRBV6-1 to TRBJ2-5; D is possibly TRBD1 (6 bases). The germline V gene encodes CDR1 MNHNS and CDR2 SASEGT. The CDR3 sequence is 19 residues long. V was pared by 1 base and J by 0 bases, with 21 bases between. The CDR3 DNA is TGTGCCAGCAGTGAAGAAGTTCCGGGACAAAACTTGTACCAAGAGACCCAGTACTTC. Translating gives CASSEEVPGQNLYQETQYF.

The genes are TRBV5-8 and TRBJ2-7; 8 bases are a match to TRBD1. This CDR3 spans 15 amino acids. Unmatched junction bases numbered 12, after V lost 5 bases and J lost 5 bases. Germline V gives CDR1 SGHTS, CDR2 YDEGEE. In DNA, the CDR3 is TGTGCCAGCAGACGCTTAACCAGGGGGCTCGACGAGCAGTACTTC. Protein: CASRRLTRGLDEQYF.

The chain has TRBV6-4 and TRBJ1-2; TRBD1 aligns across 8 bases. This CDR3 is built from 15 residues. Germline V gene lookup returns CDR1 MRHNA and CDR2 SNTAGT. Losses at the gene ends were 6 bases for V and 4 bases for J; bases not matched to a gene: 10. The CDR3 region has the DNA TGTGCCAGCAGAAAAACCCCAGGGGGCGGCTATGGCTACACCTTC. Protein: CASRKTPGGGYGYTF.

The rearrangement joins TRBV13 to TRBJ2-5, with D possibly TRBD2 on 7 matching bases. V dropped 1 base and J dropped 5 bases, with 11 bases sitting between them. Germline values: CDR1 PRHDT, CDR2 FYEKMQ (reference sequence). The CDR3 length is 14 residues. The CDR3 bases are TGTGCCAGCAGCTTAGAGGGGGGGGCTGAGACCCAGTACTTC. Protein: CASSLEGGAETQYF.

CDR3 sequence (DNA): TGTGCCAGCGGTGGCCAGGGTAACTATGGCTACACCTTC. Translation gives CASGGQGNYGYTF. The chain combines TRBV2 with TRBJ1-2; TRBD1 is a possible D gene (5 bases). The CDR3 runs to 13 residues. Germline loops: CDR1 SNHLY, CDR2 FYNNEI. Trimming stripped 8 bases from V and 1 base from J, with 11 bases between.

This rearrangement joins TRBV7-9 to TRBJ1-5; 10 bases agree with TRBD1. V shed 5 bases and J 5 bases; nucleotides not matched to a gene: 3. This CDR3 spans 14 amino acids. Germline V gives CDR1 SEHNR, CDR2 FQNEAQ (reference sequence). The CDR3 DNA reads TGTGCCAGCAGCCATGGGACAGGGGATCAGCCCCAGCATTTT. This encodes CASSHGTGDQPQHF.

The V gene is TRBV7-2, the J gene TRBJ1-1; D possibly corresponds to TRBD1 (5 bases). The CDR3 runs 15 residues. V dropped 1 base and J dropped 8 bases, with 17 bases sitting between them. Germline values: CDR1 SGHTA, CDR2 FQGNSA. DNA for the CDR3: TGTGCCAGCAGCTTAGATGTCATATATGGGACCGAAGCTTTCTTT. Protein sequence: CASSLDVIYGTEAFF.

This chain joins TRBV30 and TRBJ2-7, with D possibly being TRBD1 or TRBD2 (5 bases each). This CDR3 contains 13 residues. CDR1 and CDR2 (germline): GTSNPN, SVGIG (reference sequence). The germline V and J ends were trimmed by 2 bases and 7 bases, with 15 bases remaining between them. The CDR3 DNA reads TGTGCCTGGAGTCCTCGCAGGGAGTCGGAGCAGTACTTC. Amino acids: CAWSPRRESEQYF.

The chain uses TRBV6-6 and TRBJ2-7, with 8 bases aligning to TRBD1. The germline CDR1 and CDR2 sequences are MNHNY and SVGAGI (reference sequence). V trimming: 7 bases; J trimming: 0 bases; junction bases outside the gene matches: 5. CDR3 length: 14 residues. In DNA form, the CDR3 reads TGTGCCAGCATCCAGGGGGCAGTCTCCTACGAGCAGTACTTC. It yields the protein CASIQGAVSYEQYF.

The rearrangement links TRBV7-2 to TRBJ1-5; D call uncertain. Trimming removed 1 base at V and 4 bases at J, with 8 bases between. This CDR3 comprises 14 residues. CDR1 and CDR2 from the germline V gene are SGHTA and FQGNSA. The CDR3 region is CASSLGRNNQPQHF. CDR3 DNA: TGTGCCAGCAGCTTAGGGAGGAATAATCAGCCCCAGCATTTT.